These T cell receptor beta chains were read from a single sample in a study of T cells in Graves' hyperthyroidism and ophthalmopathy. TCRdb reprocessed the multiplex PCR reads via MiXCR and lists one record per CDR3 protein. The sample has 700,000 to 850,000 distinct CDR3 sequences; roughly a third are singletons. Sequencing was carried out using blood. Receptor source: a woman between 40 and 50 years old with Graves' hyperthyroidism. Each CDR3 is given with its conserved first and last residue. The D gene is left open where the match is weak. Some rows mark clone size as missing; the rest say once, few, many or name a class of expanded clone.

>many|TRBV15|TRBJ2-5|TRBD2
CATSREGGRIGEWETQYF
TGTGCCACCAGCAGAGAGGGCGGGAGGATTGGGGAATGGGAGACCCAGTACTTC
>-|TRBV9|TRBJ1-4|TRBD1
CASSVQGDEKLFF
TGTGCCAGCAGTGTGCAGGGGGACGAAAAACTGTTTTTT
>many|TRBV5-8|TRBJ2-5|-
CASSYRDRETQYF
TGTGCCAGCAGCTATAGGGACCGGGAGACCCAGTACTTC
>many|TRBV7-9|TRBJ1-5|-
CASSFGDYQPQHF
TGTGCCAGCAGCTTCGGGGATTATCAGCCCCAGCATTTT
>-|TRBV5-1|TRBJ1-1|-
CASSFSGEIEAFF
TGCGCCAGCAGCTTTTCAGGTGAAATTGAAGCTTTCTTT
>many|TRBV20-1|TRBJ2-5|-
CSFGRGETQYF
TGCAGTTTCGGTCGGGGGGAGACCCAGTACTTC
>-|TRBV5-1|TRBJ2-5|-
CASSLRGTDSYQETRYF
TGCGCCAGCAGCCTTCGGGGGACTGATTCGTACCAAGAGACCCGGTACTTC
>many|TRBV19|TRBJ1-5|-
CASSIDARSNQPQHF
TGTGCCAGTAGTATAGATGCGCGTAGCAATCAGCCCCAGCATTTT
>-|TRBV2|TRBJ2-1|-
CASSLGGSRRGEQFF
TGTGCCAGCAGCTTAGGGGGGTCCCGCCGCGGTGAGCAGTTCTTC
>once|TRBV7-9|TRBJ1-4|TRBD1
CASSLGTGSEKLFF
TGTGCCAGCAGCTTAGGGACAGGGTCGGAAAAACTGTTTTTT
>few|TRBV6-1|TRBJ2-2|-
CASSEGQLSGELFF
TGTGCCAGCAGTGAAGGACAGCTCAGCGGGGAGCTGTTTTTT
>-|TRBV19|TRBJ2-3|-
CASSIASTDTQYF
TGTGCCAGTAGTATAGCCTCCACAGATACGCAGTATTTT
>-|TRBV19|TRBJ2-6|-
CASRVGSGANVLTF
TGTGCCAGTCGTGTCGGATCTGGGGCCAACGTCCTGACTTTC
>many|TRBV10-3|TRBJ2-3|TRBD2
CAISDPTSGATDTQYF
TGTGCCATCAGTGATCCGACTAGCGGAGCCACAGATACGCAGTATTTT
>-|TRBV4-3|TRBJ1-2|-
CASSRGIGLRRDGYTF
TGCGCCAGCAGCCGGGGCATCGGGCTCCGGAGGGACGGCTACACCTTC
>-|TRBV19|TRBJ2-7|TRBD1
CASSPGRGLYEQYF
TGTGCCAGTAGCCCCGGAAGGGGGCTCTACGAGCAGTACTTC
>few|TRBV12-3/TRBV12-4|TRBJ1-4|-
CASSPRDIKGATNEKLFF
TGTGCCAGCAGCCCCCGGGACATAAAGGGTGCAACTAATGAAAAACTGTTTTTT
>-|TRBV6-5|TRBJ1-2|-
CASSYPQGRNYGYTF
TGTGCCAGCAGTTACCCCCAGGGACGAAACTATGGCTACACCTTC
>few|TRBV7-2|TRBJ2-2|-
CASSLVSGSQKDTGELFF
TGTGCCAGCAGCTTAGTTTCCGGGTCGCAAAAGGACACCGGGGAGCTGTTTTTT
>many|TRBV7-2|TRBJ2-7|-
CASSIAQGRNEQYF
TGTGCCAGCAGCATTGCACAGGGCAGGAACGAGCAGTACTTC
>-|TRBV4-1|TRBJ1-2|-
CASSQDEGGNYGYTF
TGCGCCAGCAGCCAAGATGAGGGGGGCAACTATGGCTACACCTTC
>few|TRBV6-5|TRBJ1-5|TRBD1
CASSPWTGNQPQHF
TGTGCCAGCAGTCCGTGGACAGGGAATCAGCCCCAGCATTTT
>many|TRBV7-2|TRBJ1-6|TRBD1
CASSFAGTESSPLHF
TGTGCCAGCAGCTTTGCCGGGACAGAATCATCACCCCTCCACTTT
>-|TRBV7-9|TRBJ1-1|-
CASGLEPNTEAFF
TGTGCCAGCGGCCTCGAACCGAACACTGAAGCTTTCTTT
>many|TRBV29-1|TRBJ1-1|TRBD1
CSVEVNDRGLAFF
TGCAGCGTTGAAGTCAACGACAGGGGGCTAGCTTTCTTT
>-|TRBV6-1|TRBJ2-7|-
CASSDLSNPYEQYF
TGTGCCAGCAGTGATCTATCGAATCCGTACGAGCAGTACTTC
>-|TRBV10-3|TRBJ1-2|-
CAISESGGGRDGYTF
TGTGCCATCAGTGAGTCGGGGGGCGGCAGGGATGGCTACACCTTC
>many|TRBV7-9|TRBJ2-7|TRBD2
CASSLEAGGPRSYEQYF
TGTGCCAGCAGCTTAGAAGCGGGAGGGCCTCGGTCCTACGAGCAGTACTTC
>-|TRBV3-1|TRBJ2-5|TRBD2
CASSQDELAGGRETQYF
TGTGCCAGCAGCCAAGATGAACTAGCGGGAGGGCGAGAGACCCAGTACTTC
>few|TRBV6-5|TRBJ1-2|TRBD1
CASTRGVANYGYTF
TGTGCCAGCACCAGGGGGGTAGCTAACTATGGCTACACCTTC
>many|TRBV29-1|TRBJ2-2|-
CSVERSGTGELFF
TGCAGCGTTGAACGCAGCGGGACCGGGGAGCTGTTTTTT
>-|TRBV6-5|TRBJ2-3|TRBD2
CASSVSTSGKYTDTQYF
TGTGCCAGCAGTGTATCGACTAGCGGGAAATATACAGATACGCAGTATTTT